Reported below is one TCR beta chain. This CDR3 spans 19 amino acids. Per the germline V gene, CDR1 is MDHEN and CDR2 is SYDVKM. Trimming took 2 bases from V and 3 from J; bases not matched to a gene: 6. This record comes from a study of shared clonotypes between healthy human individuals. In the original analysis: ImmunoSEQ gave junction-only sequences without quality scores, so filtering differed. Some clones are missing from TCRdb's copy, which holds only in-frame ones; the method was immunoSEQ multiplex PCR. D and trimming were read from the DNA, whereas the V and J calls and clone size are those reported in that table. The sample includes around 2.5 million clones, approximately 93% of them seen just once. CD4+ cells underwent separation, giving CD45RA+ naive and CD45RA-negative memory subsets.

Sequenced: naive CD4+ T cells from PBMCs. The subset here: CD45RA+ positively selected. This TCR derives from a man younger than 35 in good health. Some clones in this sample may be carry-over from other donors' samples. V is TRBV28 and J is TRBJ2-2; 16 bases line up with TRBD2. The CDR3: CASSLGRGLAGGDTGELFF. CDR3 sequence (DNA): TGTGCCAGCAGTTTAGGAAGGGGACTAGCGGGAGGGGACACCGGGGAGCTGTTTTTT.